This T cell receptor beta chain was observed in a study of shared clonotypes between healthy human individuals. This clone occurred once. Antigen: not known. Per sorted-subset replicate PCR, input was about 180 ng DNA, representing tens of thousands of T cell genomes. Data came from immunoSEQ multiplex PCR; TCRdb stores just in-frame clones and leaves some out. Among about 79,000 clones listed, roughly three fifths were seen once. General study points: Measured sharing among donors was expected to vary with sequencing depth.

Germline V gives CDR1 SGHNT, CDR2 YYREEE (reference sequence). V lost 4 bases, J lost 4 bases, and 12 bases stayed unmatched. The CDR3 is 17 residues long. This chain connects TRBV5-4 to TRBJ2-2, with TRBD2 matching 8 bases. Sequencing was done on a sample of memory CD8+ T cells sorted from blood. Described subset: CD45RO+ cells pooled with CCR7-negative TemRA cells. This receptor was identified in a man aged 30-40 years in good health. CDR3 sequence reads: CASSPLGGGSLTGELFF. CDR3 coding DNA: TGTGCCAGCAGCCCTCTCGGGGGGGGGTCCCTCACCGGGGAGCTGTTTTTT.